The T cell receptor beta chain described here comes from a study of human versus mouse CDR3 diversity and MHC coevolution. J was trimmed by 7 bases and V by 0 bases; bases with no gene match: 5. CDR1 is LGHNA, CDR2 YSLEER, per germline. This CDR3 region has 16 residues. In regard to this clone: The antigen is not known.

Overall study findings and caveats: Approximately 1.7 million TCR beta clonotypes were estimated for humans, the largest repertoire.

Using immunoSEQ multiplex PCR, the repertoire was profiled, and TCRdb retains in-frame clones only, with some absent. This table has tens of thousands of clones, approximately 92% appearing once. The chain has TRBV4-3 and TRBJ2-1; 11 bases agree with TRBD2. The sample consisted of naive CD4+ T cells from blood. This sample's subset: CD45RO-negative CD62L-positive naive CD4 T cells. The source is a person between 25 and 70 years old in good health. The CDR3 reads CASSQELAGDQNEQFF. The CDR3 DNA reads TGCGCCAGCAGCCAAGAACTAGCGGGAGATCAAAATGAGCAGTTCTTC.